A single sample is the source of the 20 T cell receptor beta chains below, sequenced in a study of blood T cells in healthy people across ages. Through a sample-barcoded 5' primer and a J-beta primer mix, a second PCR was run for 7 to 11 cycles. TCRdb ran MiXCR on the 5' RACE reads and lists one entry per CDR3 protein. The sample includes approximately 810,000 distinct CDR3 sequences, more than 25% of them seen just once. Sequenced input: blood. The receptors here all came from a woman older than 75 in good health.

This clonotype showed up many times. This chain links TRBV20-1 with TRBJ2-3; 10 bases align to TRBD1. The CDR3 extends over 14 amino acids. Germline V gene data show CDR1 as DFQATT and CDR2 as SNEGSKA (reference sequence). V was pared by 6 bases and J by 6 bases, with 9 bases of the junction left unmatched. The CDR3 nucleotides are TGCAGTGCCAGTGGGACAGGGGAGAGGGATACGCAGTATTTT. Protein product: CSASGTGERDTQYF.

This rearrangement joins TRBV7-2 to TRBJ2-3, with TRBD1 matching 8 bases. Trimming at V came to 5 bases and at J to 0 bases, leaving 4 bases not matched to a gene. The length of the CDR3 is 15 residues. Per the germline V gene, CDR1 is SGHTA and CDR2 is FQGNSA. The CDR3 DNA is TGTGCCAGCAGCGAGGACAGGGACAGCACAGATACGCAGTATTTT. Its protein product is CASSEDRDSTDTQYF.

This clonotype has at least ten counts. V usage is TRBV7-2 and J usage is TRBJ2-1; 12 nucleotides agree with TRBD2. Germline V gene sequence: CDR1 SGHTA, CDR2 FQGNSA. The junction had 5 bases not matched to a gene; V was cut back by 4 bases and J by 4 bases. This CDR3 region has 16 residues. This CDR3 reads CASSSTSGGLYNEQFF. Written as DNA, the CDR3 is TGTGCCAGCAGCTCGACTAGCGGGGGCCTTTACAATGAGCAGTTCTTC.

This clonotype was seen repeatedly, ten times or more. The V and J genes are TRBV28 and TRBJ1-2, with D possibly matching TRBD1 (5 bases). V was clipped by 8 bases and J by 2 bases, with 15 bases between them. This CDR3 is built from 14 residues. Germline values: CDR1 MDHEN, CDR2 SYDVKM. The CDR3 DNA is TGTGCCAGCGGGTATGGGGACGGAAACTATGGCTACACCTTC. Translated, it gives CASGYGDGNYGYTF.

Ten or more counts support this clonotype. This chain uses TRBV12-3 or TRBV12-4 with TRBJ1-4; D not resolved. Deletions cut 7 bases from V and 5 bases from J, with 14 bases between. This CDR3 spans 14 amino acids. CDR3 residues: CASTIGRENEKLFF. The CDR3 DNA reads TGTGCCAGCACCATCGGACGAGAGAATGAAAAACTGTTTTTT.

The chain employs TRBV2 and TRBJ2-7; D is uncertain. Trimming cost V 4 bases and J 6 bases, with 7 bases left between them. CDR3 length: 11 amino acids. The germline gives CDR1 SNHLY, CDR2 FYNNEI. This CDR3 reads CASSAGSEQYF. In DNA, the CDR3 is TGTGCCAGCAGTGCTGGCTCCGAGCAGTACTTC.

This clonotype was picked up a small number of times. This chain joins TRBV5-5 and TRBJ2-7; 8 nucleotides match TRBD2. From germline, CDR1 is SGHKS and CDR2 YYEKEE (reference sequence). The CDR3 spans 15 residues. J was trimmed by 7 bases and V by 0 bases; bases with no gene match: 9. Here the CDR3 reads CASSLAGLGVREQYF. CDR3 nucleotide sequence: TGTGCCAGCAGCTTGGCGGGACTAGGAGTTCGGGAGCAGTACTTC.

This clonotype has just a few counts. The V call is TRBV20-1, the J call TRBJ2-4, with a tentative D call TRBD1 (8 bases). The CDR3 is 14 amino acids. Germline values: CDR1 DFQATT, CDR2 SNEGSKA (reference sequence). The V gene lost 3 bases and the J gene lost 6 bases, with 15 bases spanning the gap. This CDR3 is CSARLDREGNIQYF. The CDR3 nucleotides read TGCAGTGCTAGGCTGGACAGGGAGGGAAACATTCAGTACTTC.

This clonotype has ten or more counts. The chain carries TRBV6-5 and TRBJ1-5; 7 bases map to TRBD1. V lost 3 bases and J lost 3; bases outside the gene matches: 5. CDR1 and CDR2 from the germline V gene are MNHEY and SVGAGI. The CDR3 extends over 15 amino acids. The CDR3 DNA is TGTGCCAGCAGTTATCGACAGGGACTCAATCAGCCCCAGCATTTT. It specifies CASSYRQGLNQPQHF.

This clonotype was counted at least ten times. The chain employs TRBV12-3 or TRBV12-4 and TRBJ2-5; 11 positions agree with TRBD2. The V segment lost 6 bases and the J segment 6 bases; nucleotides outside the gene matches: 15. This CDR3 spans 17 amino acids. This chain's CDR3 is CASSRRGSGGGLQTQYF. Here the CDR3 DNA reads TGTGCCAGCAGCCGCCGGGGTAGCGGGGGGGGGTTGCAGACCCAGTACTTC.

This clonotype was seen a few times. The chain has TRBV20-1 and TRBJ1-1, with unresolved D. The CDR3 covers 15 residues. Trimming removed 3 bases at V and 3 bases at J, with 17 bases between. The germline V gene has CDR1 DFQATT and CDR2 SNEGSKA (reference sequence). This CDR3 reads CSARISGSTDTEAFF. The CDR3 DNA follows: TGCAGTGCTAGGATATCGGGATCTACGGACACTGAAGCTTTCTTT.

This clonotype was recorded at least ten times. The chain employs TRBV7-2 and TRBJ2-3; no definite D call. V gave up 8 bases and J gave up 1 base, with 10 bases separating them. CDR1 and CDR2 from the germline V gene are SGHTA and FQGNSA. The CDR3 is 13 amino acids. CDR3: CASLRTGTDTQYF. CDR3 DNA sequence: TGTGCCAGCCTGAGGACGGGCACAGATACGCAGTATTTT.

This clonotype has only a few counts. The chain recombines TRBV5-6 with TRBJ1-5; 7 positions match TRBD1. The trim removed 1 base at V and 4 bases at J, leaving 5 bases unmatched. The germline V gene has CDR1 SGHDT and CDR2 YYEEEE. The CDR3 consists of 15 residues. The CDR3 sequence: CASSLYDRVNQPQHF. For the CDR3, the DNA is TGTGCCAGCAGCTTGTATGACAGGGTAAATCAGCCCCAGCATTTT.

The sample holds many counts of this clonotype. V gene TRBV7-2 combines with J gene TRBJ2-1, with 10 bases lining up with TRBD1. This CDR3 contains 16 residues. V shed 6 bases, J shed 5 bases, and the junction held 10 bases outside the gene matches. Germline CDR1 reads SGHTA; CDR2 reads FQGNSA. CDR3 sequence (DNA): TGTGCCAGCAGTCCGGGACAGGGGAGAAAAGACAATGAGCAGTTCTTC. Translated: CASSPGQGRKDNEQFF.

This clonotype was recorded at least ten times. The chain combines TRBV11-2 with TRBJ2-5, with 14 bases lining up with TRBD2. The V gene end was trimmed by 4 bases and the J gene end by 4 bases; junction bases not matched to a gene: 2. Germline V gives CDR1 SGHAT, CDR2 FQNNGV. This CDR3 has 15 residues. The CDR3 reads CASSSTSGGAETQYF. The CDR3 DNA reads TGTGCCAGCAGCTCGACTAGCGGGGGGGCAGAGACCCAGTACTTC.

The rearrangement uses TRBV20-1 and TRBJ1-5; 8 bases are a match to TRBD1. Looked up from germline, CDR1 is DFQATT and CDR2 is SNEGSKA (reference sequence). The CDR3 covers 14 residues. J was trimmed by 4 bases and V by 2 bases; bases with no gene match: 4. CDR3 sequence reads: CSARKTGGNQPQHF. The CDR3 bases are TGCAGTGCTAGAAAAACAGGGGGAAATCAGCCCCAGCATTTT.

This clonotype showed up many times. The genes are TRBV7-2 and TRBJ2-3; 10 bases line up with TRBD2. Trimming took 2 bases from V and 1 from J; bases not matched to a gene: 9. The CDR3 has 18 residues. Germline CDR1 reads SGHTA; CDR2 reads FQGNSA. CDR3 residues: CASSLHLTSGEGTDTQYF. For the CDR3, the DNA is TGTGCCAGCAGCTTACATCTTACTAGCGGGGAAGGCACAGATACGCAGTATTTT.

About this clonotype: This could be a read error, since a much larger clone is one nucleotide away. V usage is TRBV4-2 and J usage is TRBJ2-3, with TRBD2 matching over 9 bases. V gave up 1 base and J gave up 5 bases; unmatched junction bases: 7. The CDR3 loop spans 16 amino acids. Germline V gene data show CDR1 as LGHNA and CDR2 as YNFKEQ. CDR3 sequence reads: CASSQVGSGSGDTQYF. Written as DNA, the CDR3 is TGTGCCAGCAGCCAAGTTGGTAGCGGGAGCGGAGATACGCAGTATTTT.

Regarding this clonotype: A junction end diverges from the germline sequence, so it may reflect a read error. The chain employs TRBV6-5 and TRBJ1-2; weak D call: TRBD1 (5 bases). The CDR3 consists of 18 residues. Germline CDR1 is MNHEY and CDR2 is SVGAGI. The CDR3: CASSHSTRGAGSGSGYTF. The CDR3 DNA sequence: TGTGCCAGCAGTCACTCGACTCGAGGGGCCGGTAGTGGCAGTGGCTACACCTTC.

This clonotype was picked up many times. V and J are TRBV7-2 and TRBJ2-4; possible D gene TRBD2, 7 bases. The CDR3 contains 16 residues. The V gene lost 1 base and the J gene lost 7 bases, with 17 bases spanning the gap. CDR1 is SGHTA, CDR2 FQGNSA, per germline. Here the CDR3 DNA reads TGTGCCAGCAGCTTAGGAGGGAGGGGGGGACTGAACATTCAGTACTTC. Translating it yields CASSLGGRGGLNIQYF.